Below, 6 T cell receptor beta chains from the same sample are listed, as sequenced in a study of cytomegalovirus exposure and HLA in healthy donors. Use of 60 Vbeta and 13 Jbeta primers characterized the PCR. The data were produced by immunoSEQ multiplex PCR, yet TCRdb's version contains in-frame clones alone and is incomplete. The data contain under 250,000 clones, over 60% of them singletons. The sample comprised PBMCs. The receptors come from a man aged 18 to 30 in good health and CMV-seronegative.

The chain's CDR3 is CSARTGGDYGYTF. The CDR3 DNA reads TGCAGCGCTAGGACAGGGGGCGACTATGGCTACACCTTC. This sequence joins TRBV29-1 and TRBJ1-2; 11 nucleotides align to TRBD1. The trim removed 7 bases at V and 3 bases at J, leaving 4 bases unmatched. Looked up from germline, CDR1 is SQVTM and CDR2 is ANQGSEA. CDR3 length equals 13 residues.

The chain couples TRBV19 to TRBJ1-5; D perhaps matches TRBD1 (6 bases). This CDR3 comprises 16 residues. The germline V gene has CDR1 LNHDA and CDR2 SQIVND (reference sequence). Trimming stripped 5 bases from V and 7 bases from J, with 21 bases between. For the CDR3, the DNA is TGTGCCAGTAGTGCCACCGGGACACCCTGGGGACAGCCCCAGCATTTT. Translation: CASSATGTPWGQPQHF.

The chain links TRBV5-1 to TRBJ2-4; the match to TRBD1 covers 8 bases. V lost 4 bases and J lost 9; bases outside the gene matches: 9. The CDR3 is made up of 14 amino acids. Germline values: CDR1 SGHRS, CDR2 YFSETQ. The CDR3 bases are TGCGCCAGCAGCACAATGGACAGGGCCGGCATTCAGTACTTC. Translating it yields CASSTMDRAGIQYF.

The chain employs TRBV9 and TRBJ2-1, with D possibly matching TRBD2 (6 bases). Trimming shortened V by 6 bases and J by 8 bases, and 18 bases separated the two germline ends. The CDR3 spans 14 residues. Germline CDR1 and CDR2: SGDLS and YYNGEE. The CDR3 here is CASTPFGRRDEQFF. CDR3 DNA: TGTGCCAGCACCCCCTTCGGGCGGAGGGATGAGCAGTTCTTC. Full variable domain (rest looked up from reference TRBV9 and TRBJ2-1): DSGVTQTPKHLITATGQRVTLRCSPRSGDLSVYWYQQSLDQGLQFLIQYYNGEERAKGNILERFSAQQFPDLHSELNLSSLELGDSALYFCASTPFGRRDEQFFGPGTRLTVL.

This clone occurred once. The chain uses TRBV4-1 and TRBJ1-3; 9 nucleotides align to TRBD1. CDR3 length: 15 residues. After removal of 5 bases from V and 4 bases from J, the junction contained 6 bases not matched to a gene. CDR1 MGHRA and CDR2 YSYEKL come from the germline V gene. The CDR3 protein is CASSATGGAGNTIYF. The CDR3 nucleotides are TGCGCCAGCAGCGCCACAGGGGGCGCCGGAAACACCATATATTTT.

The chain couples TRBV6-1 to TRBJ2-3; 8 bases agree with TRBD2. Per germline, CDR1 MNHNS and CDR2 SASEGT. The CDR3 has 16 residues. V shed 1 base, J shed 4 bases, and the junction held 7 bases outside the gene matches. CDR3 protein: CASSEVPAGRADTQYF. CDR3 coding DNA: TGTGCCAGCAGTGAAGTCCCGGCCGGGAGGGCAGATACGCAGTATTTT.